The 3 T cell receptor beta chains presented below share a single source sample, sequenced in a study of spatial heterogeneity in lung cancer. This sample's time point: blood at routine non-recurrence follow-up after resection. Each CDR3 protein gets one entry after TCRdb re-called the 5' RACE reads with MiXCR. Here the sample spans 43,000 or so distinct CDR3 sequences, about 10% being singletons. The source was PBMCs, collected at follow-up. These receptors were taken from a male donor with early-stage non-small cell lung cancer.

This clonotype was detected only a few times. The chain combines TRBV7-9 with TRBJ2-7; weak D call: TRBD1 (7 bases). Germline lookup yields CDR1 SEHNR and CDR2 FQNEAQ (reference sequence). The V end was cut by 5 bases, the J end by 4 bases, with 15 bases between. This CDR3 contains 14 residues. This CDR3 is CASSPQGGRYEQYF. CDR3 nucleotide sequence: TGTGCCAGCAGCCCCCAGGGGGGACGATACGAGCAGTACTTC.

The chain uses TRBV20-1 and TRBJ1-3, with D unresolved. This CDR3 spans 14 amino acids. V lost 3 bases to trimming and J lost 0 bases, with 9 bases between them. The V gene's germline CDR1 is DFQATT and CDR2 SNEGSKA (reference sequence). DNA for the CDR3: TGCAGTGCTAGCCAGACCAGCTCTGGAAACACCATATATTTT. Amino acid sequence: CSASQTSSGNTIYF.

J is TRBJ2-7 and V is TRBV23-1; TRBD1 matches 10 bases. TRBV23-1 belongs to the ORF category, with a function that is uncertain. This CDR3 has 16 amino acids. With 3 bases clipped from V and 2 bases from J, the junction kept 7 bases outside the gene matches. CDR3 in DNA: TGCGCCAGCAGTCAGCTCCGGGACAGGGGACCCTACGAGCAGTACTTC. Translation: CASSQLRDRGPYEQYF.